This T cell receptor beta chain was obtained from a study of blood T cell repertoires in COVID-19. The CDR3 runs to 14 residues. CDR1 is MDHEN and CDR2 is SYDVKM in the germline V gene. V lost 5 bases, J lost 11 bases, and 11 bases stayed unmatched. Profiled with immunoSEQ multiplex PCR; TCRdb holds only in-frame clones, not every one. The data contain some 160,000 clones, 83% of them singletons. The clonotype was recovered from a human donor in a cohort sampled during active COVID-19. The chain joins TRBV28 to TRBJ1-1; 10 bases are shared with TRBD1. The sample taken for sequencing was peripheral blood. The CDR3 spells CASSTAGTGVLAFF. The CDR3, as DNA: TGTGCCAGCAGTACCGCCGGGACAGGGGTTTTGGCTTTCTTT. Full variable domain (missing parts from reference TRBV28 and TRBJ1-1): DVKVTQSSRYLVKRTGEKVFLECVQDMDHENMFWYRQDPGLGLRLIYFSYDVKMKEKGDIPEGYSVSREKKERFSLILESASTNQTSMYLCASSTAGTGVLAFFGQGTRLTVV.